The entry below gives a single TCR beta chain sequence along with its context. What it binds is unknown. This table comes from immunoSEQ multiplex PCR, and its TCRdb copy is limited to in-frame clones, with some not included. Of around 24,000 clones detected, approximately 96% appear once; the ten largest clones hold less than 0.2%. CD4+CD127+ cells were sorted as the conventional CD4 T cells. This entry comes from a study of B cell selection in AIRE deficiency. Study-wide results and limits: Shared Treg sequences were biased toward short CDR3s with few non-templated nucleotide insertions.

This CDR3 is 13 amino acids long. CDR1 and CDR2 from the germline V gene are MNHEY and SMNVEV (reference sequence). Trimming removed 1 base from V and 3 bases from J, with 6 bases in between. The chain combines TRBV27 with TRBJ1-1; D unresolved. This receptor was taken from a human donor in good health. The sample comprised CD4+CD127+ conventional T cells sorted from PBMCs. CDR3 residues: CASSLFSHTEAFF. The CDR3 bases are TGTGCCAGCAGTTTATTTTCCCACACTGAAGCTTTCTTT.